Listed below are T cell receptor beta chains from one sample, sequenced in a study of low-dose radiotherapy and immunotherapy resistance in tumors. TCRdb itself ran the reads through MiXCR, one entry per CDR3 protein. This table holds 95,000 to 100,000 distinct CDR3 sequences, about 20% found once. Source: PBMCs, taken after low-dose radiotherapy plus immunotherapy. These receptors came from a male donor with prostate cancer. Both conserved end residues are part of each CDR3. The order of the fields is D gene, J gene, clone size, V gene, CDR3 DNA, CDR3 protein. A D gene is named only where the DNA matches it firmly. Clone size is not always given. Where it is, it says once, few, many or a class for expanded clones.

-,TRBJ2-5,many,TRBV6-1,TGTGCCAGCAGCGGCAGCCAAGAGACCCAGTACTTC,CASSGSQETQYF
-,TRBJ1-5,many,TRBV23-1,TGCGCCAGGCGGACGGACAATCAGCCCCAGCATTTT,CARRTDNQPQHF
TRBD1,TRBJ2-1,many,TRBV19,TGTGCCAGTAGTATCACGGGACAGGGGCCCACTGAGCAGTTCTTC,CASSITGQGPTEQFF
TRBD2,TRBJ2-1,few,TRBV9,TGTGCCAGCAGCGCCCAGCGGGGGGGCGGGTACAATGAGCAGTTCTTC,CASSAQRGGGYNEQFF
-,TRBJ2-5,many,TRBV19,TGTGCCAGTGGGAATCCGCGAGAGACCCAGTACTTC,CASGNPRETQYF
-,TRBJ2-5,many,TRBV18,TGTGCCAGCTCACCCACTAGCCGGGAGACCCAGTACTTC,CASSPTSRETQYF
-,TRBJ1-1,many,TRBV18,TGTGCCAGCTCACCAAGTGGGCGAGGGAACACTGAAGCTTTCTTT,CASSPSGRGNTEAFF
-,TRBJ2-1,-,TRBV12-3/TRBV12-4,TGTGCCAGCAGTTCCCCCAAGGTTCAGTTCTTC,CASSSPKVQFF
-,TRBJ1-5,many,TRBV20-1,TGCAGTGCTAGCTCCGGGTATAGCAATCAGCCCCAGCATTTT,CSASSGYSNQPQHF
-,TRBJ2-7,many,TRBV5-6,TGTGCCAGCAGCTGGGGGCCGACCTCGCCCTACGAGCAGTACTTC,CASSWGPTSPYEQYF
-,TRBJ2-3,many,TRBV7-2,TGTGCCAGCAGCAGAAGGGTCGATACGCAGTATTTT,CASSRRVDTQYF
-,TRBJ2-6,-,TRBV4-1,TGCGCCAGCAGCCAAGTGGCCTCCGGGGCCAACGTCCTGACTTTC,CASSQVASGANVLTF
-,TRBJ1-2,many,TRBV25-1,TGTGCCAGCAGGGGGGTTGGGCCGACCGACTATGGCTACACCTTC,CASRGVGPTDYGYTF
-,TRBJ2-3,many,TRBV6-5,TGTGCCAGCAGTTACGGTTGGGGGCGCCAACTCACAGATACGCAGTATTTT,CASSYGWGRQLTDTQYF
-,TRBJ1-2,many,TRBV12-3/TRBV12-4,TGTGCCAGCCAGGGCAGGGGCCATGGCTACACCTTC,CASQGRGHGYTF
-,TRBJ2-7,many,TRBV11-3,TGTGCCAGCAGCTTGGGGCCCCAGGGTTACGAGCAGTACTTC,CASSLGPQGYEQYF
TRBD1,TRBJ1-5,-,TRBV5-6,TGTGCCAGCAGCTTGTTGGGGCAGGGGGAACAGCCCCAGCATTTT,CASSLLGQGEQPQHF
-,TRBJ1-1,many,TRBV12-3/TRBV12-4,TGTGCCAGCAACTTGGGCCAGCCGAACACTGAAGCTTTCTTT,CASNLGQPNTEAFF
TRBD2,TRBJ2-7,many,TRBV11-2,TGTGCCAGCAGCTTCCCTCCGGGGGGGCAGTACTTC,CASSFPPGGQYF
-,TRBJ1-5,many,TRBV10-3,TGTGCCATCAGCGATCGTGAACAGCCCCAGCATTTT,CAISDREQPQHF
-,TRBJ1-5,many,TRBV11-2,TGTGCCAGCAGTACACAGGCTAATCAGCCCCAGCATTTT,CASSTQANQPQHF
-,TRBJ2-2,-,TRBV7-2,TGTGCCAGCAGCCCCGTTTTTACGAACACCGGGGAGCTGTTTTTT,CASSPVFTNTGELFF
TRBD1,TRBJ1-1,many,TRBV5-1,TGCGCCAGCAGCTTGCGACAGGGCGACGCTTTCTTT,CASSLRQGDAFF
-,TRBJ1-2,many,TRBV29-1,TGCAGCGTTGATCCAGCTAACTATGGCTACACCTTC,CSVDPANYGYTF
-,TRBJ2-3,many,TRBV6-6,TGTGCCAGCACTTGGACTAGCACAGATACGCAGTATTTT,CASTWTSTDTQYF
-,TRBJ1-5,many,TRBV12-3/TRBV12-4,TGTGCCAGCAGTTTTGGACAGCCTAATCAGCCCCAGCATTTT,CASSFGQPNQPQHF
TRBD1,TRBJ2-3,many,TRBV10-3,TGTGCCATCGGAGGTCCCGGGACAGGGGATCCTACGCAGTATTTT,CAIGGPGTGDPTQYF
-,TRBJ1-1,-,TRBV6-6,TGTGCCAGCAGCCAAATCCCCGGGACTAGTCCTTTCTTT,CASSQIPGTSPFF
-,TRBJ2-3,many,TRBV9,TGTGCCAGCAGCGTAGAGACTTGGGGGGATACGCAGTATTTT,CASSVETWGDTQYF
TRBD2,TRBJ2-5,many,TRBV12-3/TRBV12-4,TGTGCCAGCAGCTCTAGCGGGGGGACTGAAGAGACCCAGTACTTC,CASSSSGGTEETQYF
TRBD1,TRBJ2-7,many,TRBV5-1,TGCGCCAGCAGAGCACAGGGGGCTTGGGAGCAGTACTTC,CASRAQGAWEQYF
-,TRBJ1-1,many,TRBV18,TGTGCCAGCTCCCCCTACCTCCGGGGGACCACTGAAGCTTTCTTT,CASSPYLRGTTEAFF
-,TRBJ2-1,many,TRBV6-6,TGTGCCAGCAGTTCCTGGGGTAACCCCAAATATAGTGAGCAGTTCTTC,CASSSWGNPKYSEQFF
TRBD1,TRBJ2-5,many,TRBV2,TGTGCCAGCAGCCGGGACAGCCAAGAGACCCAGTACTTC,CASSRDSQETQYF
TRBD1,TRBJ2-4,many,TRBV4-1,TGCGCCAGCAGCCAGTCGGACAGGGCCGAAGCCAAAAACATTCAGTACTTC,CASSQSDRAEAKNIQYF
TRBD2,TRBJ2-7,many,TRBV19,TGTGCCAGTAGTATCAGCGGGGGGGCCGCCTACGAGCAGTACTTC,CASSISGGAAYEQYF
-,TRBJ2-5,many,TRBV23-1,TGCGCCAGAGTAAACAGGGAAGAGACCCAGTACTTC,CARVNREETQYF
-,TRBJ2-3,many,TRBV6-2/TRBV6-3,TGTGCCAGCAGCTCTCTGACTAACACCGTAACACGGAGCACAGATACGCAGTATTTT,CASSSLTNTVTRSTDTQYF
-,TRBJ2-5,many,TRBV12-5,TGTGCTAGTGGTTTGGTACTAGGCAGTAACCAAGAGACCCAGTACTTC,CASGLVLGSNQETQYF
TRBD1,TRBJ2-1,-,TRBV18,TGTGCCAGCTCACGGGACAGGGGATCCTACAATGAGCAGTTCTTC,CASSRDRGSYNEQFF